One T cell receptor beta chain is described in this entry. This clonotype came up a few times. Its antigen specificity is not known. No much larger clone exists at a distance of one base, and base qualities are not known. The sample belongs to a study of T-cell memory formation after mild COVID-19 (dated by TCRdb to the early 2020s). Turning to the overall study: Most TCR sequence clusters were specific to one of the two donors. T-cell clones expanding and contracting after mild COVID-19 in a couple of donors were tracked by longitudinal TCRalpha and TCRbeta repertoire sequencing. The cohort comprised two young, previously healthy adult volunteers, one female and one male.

Sequencing was performed on an Illumina NovaSeq 6000. Using 5'RACE with constant-segment primers, TCRalpha and TCRbeta cDNA libraries were constructed, with sample barcodes and unique molecular identifiers added in the process. Trizol reagent was used to extract RNA from every sample. Libraries were amplified in two PCR steps, with a second sample barcode and Illumina TruSeq adapters added in the second step. Sequencing of the libraries was done on an Illumina NovaSeq, producing 2 x 150 bp paired-end reads. Under the source paper's analysis protocol: The reads were demultiplexed and collapsed into UMI-guided consensus sequences using migec v1.2.7. With mixcr v2.1.11, UMI consensuses were aligned to TRA and TRB V and J templates and assembled into clonotypes. A clonotype was counted as expanded or contracted only if both edgeR and NoisET called the change significant, with noise models trained on biological replicates. For edgeR calls, a false discovery rate-adjusted p below 0.01 and a log2 fold-change threshold of 1 were applied. PCA with hierarchical clustering of max-normalized trajectories of the 1000 most abundant clonotypes was used as exploratory dynamics analysis. The CD4 or CD8 phenotype of responding clones was assigned using the separately sequenced CD4+ and CD8+ repertoires. In-frame beta chains were kept once TCRdb had trimmed the public reads at Q25 with fastp and called clones with MiXCR. Rows with one shared CDR3 protein collapse into an entry with the most common genes and DNA. The V and J calls come from TCRdb's annotation, not from the publication. The sample table records more than 300,000 distinct CDR3 sequences; 20% to 25% of these occur just once. The biggest ten clones account for around 23% of the sample.

The germline V gene sets CDR1 to LGHNT and CDR2 to FRNRAP. The cysteine opens and the phenylalanine closes a CDR3 of 16 amino acids. The CDR3 DNA has 48 bases and is translated from base 1. At the junction V is shortened by 6 bases and J by 3 bases; bases outside the gene matches: 13. Study-wide findings and limitations: The study included only a couple of mild cases, and larger cohorts that include severe cases with pre-infection samples were judged to be necessary. Some responding clones were detected in pre-infection memory, which suggested that pre-existing cross-reactive memory T cells had joined the SARS-CoV-2 response. Contracting CD4+ clones appeared mostly in the CM and EM memory subsets, whereas CD8+ clones were enriched in EMRA. Balanced CD4/CD8 phenotypes were observed for clones contracting from day 15 to 85, whereas a bias towards CD4+ was observed for a second wave of clones expanding from day 15 to 37. The second-wave clones that peaked on day 37 were not confirmed to be SARS-CoV-2 specific.

Ficoll-Paque density gradient centrifugation was used to isolate PBMCs. The rearranged chain carries TRBV12-5 and TRBJ2-7; TRBD1 lines up with 8 middle nucleotides. The source of this sequence is a man between 18 and 35 years old who had mild COVID-19 (a few samples of this study predate the infection). The sample titles of this study are shuffled in the database, so cell type and time point are left out; the donor was told from shared clones. Sequencing input: PBMCs or a T cell subset sorted from them (not recorded which). The CDR3 has the sequence CASGQGAPGHGYEQYF. The DNA is TGTGCTAGTGGCCAGGGGGCCCCGGGCCACGGCTACGAGCAGTACTTC.